What follows are 2 T cell receptor beta chains derived from one specimen sequenced in a study of blood T cell repertoires in COVID-19. The assay was immunoSEQ multiplex PCR, and TCRdb's table has in-frame clones only and misses some. Here the sample spans over 200,000 clones, approximately 84% being singletons. Material for sequencing was PBMCs or T cells enriched from blood (not recorded which). These TCRs come from a man in his sixties who had recovered from COVID-19.

The chain combines TRBV3-1 (or the pseudogene TRBV3-2) with TRBJ1-2; D remains ambiguous. With 0 bases removed from V and 8 bases from J, the gap between germline ends came to 10 bases. The CDR3 loop spans 13 amino acids. Germline V gene lookup returns CDR1 LGHDT and CDR2 YNNKEL (reference sequence). The CDR3 spells CASSQDLDRGYTF. CDR3 bases: TGTGCCAGCAGCCAAGATCTAGATAGGGGCTACACCTTC.

The sample holds one count of this clone. The chain joins TRBV4-3 to TRBJ1-6; D is ambiguous. The germline CDR1 and CDR2 sequences are LGHNA and YSLEER. V lost 0 bases to trimming and J lost 11 bases, with 8 bases between them. The CDR3 spans 13 residues. CDR3 amino acids: CASSQERGAPLHF. The CDR3 DNA sequence: TGCGCCAGCAGCCAAGAGAGAGGTGCACCCCTCCACTTT.